This TCR beta chain emerged from a study of cytomegalovirus exposure and HLA in healthy donors. The V segment lost 4 bases and the J segment 7 bases; nucleotides outside the gene matches: 6. The CDR3 extends over 14 amino acids. Looked up from germline, CDR1 is LGHNA and CDR2 is YNFKEQ. Turning to this clone: Its antigen remains unknown.

General study results and limits: Some V segments (TRBV6-2 and TRBV6-3 among them) were excluded as indistinguishable. Usually a TCR sequence was rare, but some public TCRs were found in many donors. As was reported, the classifier diagnosed cytomegalovirus status with high specificity and sensitivity.

The PCR contained 60 Vbeta and 13 Jbeta primers. The data were produced by immunoSEQ multiplex PCR, yet TCRdb's version contains in-frame clones alone and is incomplete. The profile shows 100,000 to 150,000 clones, under 85% of them singletons. What was sequenced was PBMCs. The chain couples TRBV4-2 to TRBJ2-1; 8 nucleotides line up with TRBD2. The TCR sequence derives from a woman between 45 and 65 years old in good health and CMV-seropositive. CDR3 sequence (DNA): TGTGCCAGCAGCCCCCCTAGCGGGCTGAATGAGCAGTTCTTC. Translating gives CASSPPSGLNEQFF.